This TCR beta chain appears in the sequencing data of a study of blood T cell repertoires in COVID-19. The V segment lost 3 bases and the J segment 2 bases; nucleotides outside the gene matches: 3. CDR1 and CDR2 (germline): LGHNA, YSLEER. CDR3 length: 15 amino acids. The table came from immunoSEQ multiplex PCR; TCRdb's copy has only in-frame clones and leaves some out. The sample has around 110,000 clones; about nine tenths are singletons. The rearrangement joins TRBV4-3 to TRBJ1-2; 10 bases are shared with TRBD1. The TCR originated in a man aged 35 to 55 with acute or convalescent COVID-19. Sequencing used peripheral blood. The chain's CDR3 is CASSQAGQGNYGYTF. CDR3 DNA: TGCGCCAGCAGCCAGGCGGGACAGGGGAACTATGGCTACACCTTC.